The rows below give T cell receptor beta chains drawn from one sample of a study of Graves' ophthalmopathy and Graves' hyperthyroidism. TCRdb reprocessed the multiplex PCR reads with MiXCR, giving one entry per CDR3 protein. The sample includes 600,000 to 700,000 distinct CDR3 sequences, over 40% of them seen just once. Sequences were obtained from peripheral blood. All receptors derive from an adult man with Graves' ophthalmopathy. The CDR3 runs from the conserved cysteine through the conserved F or W. The D gene is left open where the match is weak. Clone size is stated in some rows and not others, as once, few, many or a class when expanded.

NA,TRBV15,TRBJ2-5,NA,CATSGSRRMETQYF,TGTGCCACCAGCGGGAGCAGGAGGATGGAGACCCAGTACTTC
many,TRBV9,TRBJ1-3,TRBD1,CASSRTGNGNTIYF,TGTGCCAGCAGCCGGACAGGGAATGGAAACACCATATATTTT
many,TRBV24-1,TRBJ2-2,NA,CATKNRSTGELFF,TGTGCCACCAAAAACAGATCCACCGGGGAGCTGTTTTTT
many,TRBV10-3,TRBJ1-1,NA,CATTGGNTEAFF,TGTGCCACCACCGGGGGGAACACTGAAGCTTTCTTT
many,TRBV7-8,TRBJ2-7,NA,CASSLAGPLEQYF,TGTGCCAGCAGCTTAGCGGGCCCCCTCGAGCAGTACTTC
NA,TRBV10-2,TRBJ1-2,NA,CASSGDQGIPGYTF,TGCGCCAGCAGTGGAGACCAGGGGATCCCTGGCTACACCTTC
NA,TRBV7-3,TRBJ2-2,NA,CASSTGAGDTGELFF,TGTGCCAGCTCAACCGGGGCCGGGGACACCGGGGAGCTGTTTTTT
NA,TRBV5-1,TRBJ2-2,TRBD2,CASSLAGGYTGELFF,TGCGCCAGCAGCTTGGCGGGGGGGTACACCGGGGAGCTGTTTTTT
NA,TRBV11-1,TRBJ1-3,NA,CASSYWSSGNTIYF,TGTGCCAGCAGTTATTGGAGCTCTGGAAACACCATATATTTT
many,TRBV20-1,TRBJ2-5,TRBD2,CSARAGGHQETQYF,TGCAGTGCTAGGGCGGGGGGGCACCAAGAGACCCAGTACTTC
NA,TRBV7-6,TRBJ2-7,NA,CASSPDGGLTYEQYF,TGTGCCAGCAGCCCGGACGGGGGGCTTACCTACGAGCAGTACTTC
many,TRBV14,TRBJ2-2,NA,CASRGQGTGELFF,TGTGCCAGCAGGGGGCAGGGTACCGGGGAGCTGTTTTTT
NA,TRBV16,TRBJ1-1,NA,CASSHRQGWSEAFF,TGTGCCAGCAGCCATAGGCAGGGGTGGTCTGAAGCTTTCTTT
many,TRBV12-3/TRBV12-4,TRBJ1-4,TRBD1,CASSTGQQLFF,TGTGCCAGCAGCACGGGACAGCAACTGTTTTTT
many,TRBV7-9,TRBJ1-2,NA,CASSLAPGKGGYTF,TGTGCCAGCAGCTTAGCGCCAGGGAAGGGTGGCTACACCTTC
many,TRBV6-2/TRBV6-3,TRBJ1-6,TRBD1,CASRAGGTYNSPLHF,TGTGCCAGCAGGGCAGGGGGAACCTATAATTCACCCCTCCACTTT
many,TRBV7-2,TRBJ1-5,NA,CASSYGRINQPQHF,TGTGCCAGCAGCTACGGACGGATCAATCAGCCCCAGCATTTT
once,TRBV2,TRBJ1-2,TRBD1,CATRAGTANGYTF,TGTGCCACTAGAGCCGGGACAGCTAATGGCTACACCTTC